Listed here are 9 T cell receptor beta chains from one sample, sequenced in a study of T cell clones after liver transplantation. Profiling relied on immunoSEQ multiplex PCR, and the TCRdb table lists in-frame clones only, not all of them. The sample holds about 80,000 clones, about 82% seen once. The sample here was CD4+ T cells from blood, taken 46 months after liver transplant. All receptors derive from a human patient who received a liver transplant. Some T cells may be transferred from the graft donor.

The J gene is TRBJ2-5, the V gene TRBV19; D uncertain. From germline, CDR1 is LNHDA and CDR2 SQIVND (reference sequence). This CDR3 spans 12 amino acids. Trimming pared 1 base from V and 4 bases from J, leaving 4 bases between. The CDR3 loop is CASSIAGETQYF. CDR3 bases: TGTGCCAGTAGTATAGCGGGAGAGACCCAGTACTTC. Full variable domain (rest looked up from reference TRBV19 and TRBJ2-5): DGGITQSPKYLFRKEGQNVTLSCEQNLNHDAMYWYRQDPGQGLRLIYYSQIVNDFQKGDIAEGYSVSREKKESFPLTVTSAQKNPTAFYLCASSIAGETQYFGPGTRLLVL.

The chain carries TRBV2 and TRBJ2-7; D is uncertain. CDR3 size: 13 residues. Per the germline V gene, CDR1 is SNHLY and CDR2 is FYNNEI. V was pared by 3 bases and J by 5 bases, with 11 bases between. The CDR3 coding sequence is TGTGCCAGCAGTGACGGGTGGCTAGACGAGCAGTACTTC. Translating gives CASSDGWLDEQYF. Looking up the rest from reference TRBV2 and TRBJ2-7 gives the full variable domain: EPEVTQTPSHQVTQMGQEVILRCVPISNHLYFYWYRQILGQKVEFLVSFYNNEISEKSEIFDDQFSVERPDGSNFTLKIRSTKLEDSAMYFCASSDGWLDEQYFGPGTRLTVT.

The chain carries TRBV5-1 and TRBJ1-1, with a tentative D call TRBD1 (6 bases). The CDR3 is made up of 16 amino acids. Germline CDR1 reads SGHRS; CDR2 reads YFSETQ. V was shortened by 2 bases and J by 2 bases, with 16 bases between the two germline ends. Written as DNA, the CDR3 is TGCGCCAGCAGCTTTAGAGGCGGACAGTTCAACACTGAAGCTTTCTTT. Translation gives CASSFRGGQFNTEAFF.

This chain uses TRBV11-2 with TRBJ1-2; D perhaps matches TRBD1 (6 bases). V was clipped by 5 bases and J by 8 bases, with 12 bases between them. CDR1 and CDR2 (germline): SGHAT, FQNNGV. The CDR3 is 12 residues long. The CDR3 sequence is CASSDNRVGYTF. The CDR3 nucleotides are TGTGCCAGCAGCGATAACAGGGTCGGCTACACCTTC.

In its sample, this clone was seen once. This chain connects TRBV7-9 to TRBJ2-3; D unclear. Germline CDR1 and CDR2: SEHNR and FQNEAQ (reference sequence). Trimming shortened V by 5 bases and J by 2 bases, and 17 bases separated the two germline ends. This CDR3 spans 16 amino acids. CDR3 nucleotide sequence: TGTGCCAGCAGCCCTACGGCGCAGACTCACACAGATACGCAGTATTTT. Translation: CASSPTAQTHTDTQYF.

The chain links TRBV5-1 to TRBJ1-1, with D possibly TRBD1 on 6 matching bases. This CDR3 is built from 15 residues. CDR1 and CDR2 from the germline V gene are SGHRS and YFSETQ. The V end was cut by 2 bases, the J end by 5 bases, with 16 bases between. The CDR3 is CASSLSGDKRTEAFF. CDR3 DNA sequence: TGCGCCAGCAGCTTATCCGGGGACAAGAGGACTGAAGCTTTCTTT.

The chain couples TRBV23-1 to TRBJ2-3; D perhaps matches TRBD1 (6 bases). TRBV23-1 counts as an open reading frame of uncertain function. The CDR3 runs 17 residues. V was pared by 0 bases and J by 2 bases, with 15 bases between. The CDR3 here is CASSQSEDSQFTDTQYF. CDR3 DNA: TGCGCCAGCAGTCAATCGGAGGACAGTCAATTCACAGATACGCAGTATTTT.

The genes are TRBV6-5 and TRBJ2-2, with no clear D. The V gene lost 7 bases and the J gene lost 4 bases, with 13 bases spanning the gap. Germline CDR1 is MNHEY and CDR2 is SVGAGI. This CDR3 has 14 residues. This chain's CDR3 is CASTPRGSTGELFF. The CDR3 DNA is TGTGCCAGCACCCCTCGAGGATCCACCGGGGAGCTGTTTTTT.

The chain has TRBV7-2 and TRBJ1-1; 7 bases are a match to TRBD1. CDR1 SGHTA and CDR2 FQGNSA come from the germline V gene. V trimming: 7 bases; J trimming: 1 base; junction bases outside the gene matches: 6. This CDR3 contains 14 residues. Here the CDR3 DNA reads TGTGCCAGCAACATAAGACAGGGGAACACTGAAGCTTTCTTT. It is translated as CASNIRQGNTEAFF. Complete variable domain (other parts from reference TRBV7-2 and TRBJ1-1): GAGVSQSPSNKVTEKGKDVELRCDPISGHTALYWYRQSLGQGLEFLIYFQGNSAPDKSGLPSDRFSAERTGGSVSTLTIQRTQQEDSAVYLCASNIRQGNTEAFFGQGTRLTVV.